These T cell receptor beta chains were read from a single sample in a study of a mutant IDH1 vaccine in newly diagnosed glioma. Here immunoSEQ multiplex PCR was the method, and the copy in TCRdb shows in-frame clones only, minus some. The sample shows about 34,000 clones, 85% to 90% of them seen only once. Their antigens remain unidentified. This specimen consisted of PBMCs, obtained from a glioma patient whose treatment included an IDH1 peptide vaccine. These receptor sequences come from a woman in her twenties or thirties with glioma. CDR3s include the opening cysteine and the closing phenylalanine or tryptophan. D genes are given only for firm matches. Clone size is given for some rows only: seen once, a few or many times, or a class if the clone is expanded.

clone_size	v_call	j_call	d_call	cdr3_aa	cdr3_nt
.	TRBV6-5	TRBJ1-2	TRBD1	CASGKQGGGYGYTF	TGTGCCAGCGGAAAACAGGGGGGGGGCTATGGCTACACCTTC
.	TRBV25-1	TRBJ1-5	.	CASSEGNQPQHF	TGTGCCAGCAGTGAAGGGAATCAGCCCCAGCATTTT
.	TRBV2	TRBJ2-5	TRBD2	CASSYSSGGAETQYF	TGTGCCAGCAGTTACTCTAGCGGGGGGGCCGAGACCCAGTACTTC
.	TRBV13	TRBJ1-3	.	CASSWGHHSGNTIYF	TGTGCCAGCAGCTGGGGACACCACTCTGGAAACACCATATATTTT
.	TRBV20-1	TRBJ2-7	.	CSAPGPSEYF	TGCAGTGCTCCGGGCCCTAGTGAGTACTTC
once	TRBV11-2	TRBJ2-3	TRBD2	CASSLLAGGPLGDTQYF	TGTGCCAGCAGCCTTCTAGCGGGGGGGCCTCTGGGAGATACGCAGTATTTT
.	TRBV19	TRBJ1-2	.	CASDDRTNYGYTF	TGTGCCAGTGACGACAGGACAAACTATGGCTACACCTTC
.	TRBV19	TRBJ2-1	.	CASSPRGTSYNEQFF	TGTGCCAGTAGTCCGCGGGGGACATCCTACAATGAGCAGTTCTTC
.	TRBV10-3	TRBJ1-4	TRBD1	CAISDQGQGPEKLFF	TGTGCCATCAGTGATCAAGGACAGGGTCCCGAAAAACTGTTTTTT
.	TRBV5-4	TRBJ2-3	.	CASSLDGVGTDTQYF	TGTGCCAGCAGCTTGGACGGGGTCGGCACAGATACGCAGTATTTT
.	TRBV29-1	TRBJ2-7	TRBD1	CSVATDRDEQYF	TGCAGCGTCGCCACGGACAGGGACGAGCAGTACTTC
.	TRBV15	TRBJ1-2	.	CATSRDLSGHPNYGYTF	TGTGCCACCAGCAGAGATCTATCAGGGCACCCGAACTATGGCTACACCTTC
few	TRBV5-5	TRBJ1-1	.	CASSLMRLLGATNTEAFF	TGTGCCAGCAGCTTGATGCGGCTACTGGGAGCCACGAACACTGAAGCTTTCTTT
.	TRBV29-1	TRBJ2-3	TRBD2	CSPVDLAAPDTQYF	TGCAGCCCAGTCGATCTAGCGGCTCCCGATACGCAGTATTTT
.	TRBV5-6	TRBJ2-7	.	CASSSGLYEQYF	TGTGCCAGCAGCTCCGGGCTGTACGAGCAGTACTTC
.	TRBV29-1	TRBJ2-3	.	CSVEINLFMDTQYF	TGCAGCGTTGAAATAAACCTCTTTATGGATACGCAGTATTTT
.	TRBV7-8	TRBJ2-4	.	CASSLAAGLLAKNIQYF	TGTGCCAGCAGCTTAGCGGCCGGCCTACTAGCCAAAAACATTCAGTACTTC
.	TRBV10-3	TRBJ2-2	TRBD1	CAILGQPNTGELFF	TGTGCCATATTGGGACAGCCGAACACCGGGGAGCTGTTTTTT
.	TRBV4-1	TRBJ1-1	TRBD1	CASGDSPPEAFF	TGCGCCAGCGGGGACAGCCCACCTGAAGCTTTCTTT
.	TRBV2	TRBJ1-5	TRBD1	CASSRDTGDQPQHF	TGTGCCAGCAGCAGGGATACAGGGGATCAGCCCCAGCATTTT
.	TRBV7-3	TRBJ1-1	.	CASSLQVGMNTEAFF	TGTGCCAGCAGCTTACAGGTTGGCATGAACACTGAAGCTTTCTTT
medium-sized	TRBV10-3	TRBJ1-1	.	CAISPENTEAFF	TGTGCCATCAGCCCGGAGAACACTGAAGCTTTCTTT
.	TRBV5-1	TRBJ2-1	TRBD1	CASSVYHPDRANYNEQFF	TGCGCCAGCAGCGTATACCATCCCGACAGGGCTAACTACAATGAGCAGTTCTTC
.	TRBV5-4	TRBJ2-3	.	CASSLGQSTDTQYF	TGTGCCAGCAGCTTGGGTCAGAGCACAGATACGCAGTATTTT
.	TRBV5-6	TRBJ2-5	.	CASSPGTEEETQYF	TGTGCCAGCAGCCCCGGGACGGAGGAAGAGACCCAGTACTTC
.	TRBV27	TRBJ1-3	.	CASSATITGNTIYF	TGTGCCAGCAGTGCGACTATCACTGGAAACACCATATATTTT
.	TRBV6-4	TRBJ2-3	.	CASSISGLGTDTQYF	TGTGCCAGCAGCATTAGCGGCTTGGGCACAGATACGCAGTATTTT
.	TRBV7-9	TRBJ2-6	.	CASSLKGSGPPSGANVLTF	TGTGCCAGCAGCTTAAAGGGGTCAGGGCCACCTTCTGGGGCCAACGTCCTGACTTTC
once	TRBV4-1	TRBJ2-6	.	CASSQDRGTANVLTF	TGCGCCAGCAGCCAAGACAGGGGTACGGCCAACGTCCTGACTTTC
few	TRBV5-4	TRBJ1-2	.	CASSLRKVVNPWRYGYTF	TGTGCCAGCAGCTTGCGTAAAGTTGTCAACCCTTGGAGGTATGGCTACACCTTC
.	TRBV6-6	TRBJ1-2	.	CASSYSLRDTNYGYTF	TGTGCCAGCAGTTATTCCCTCCGGGACACTAACTATGGCTACACCTTC
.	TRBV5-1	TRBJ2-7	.	CASSLTGEEQYF	TGCGCCAGCAGCTTAACCGGGGAGGAGCAGTACTTC
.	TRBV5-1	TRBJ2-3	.	CASSSQQGGTDTQYF	TGCGCCAGCAGCAGTCAACAGGGGGGGACAGATACGCAGTATTTT
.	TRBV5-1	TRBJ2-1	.	CASAGSSYNEQFF	TGCGCCAGTGCAGGGAGCTCCTACAATGAGCAGTTCTTC
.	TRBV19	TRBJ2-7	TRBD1	CASSEPTGGSYEQYF	TGTGCCAGTAGTGAACCAACAGGGGGCTCGTATGAGCAGTACTTC
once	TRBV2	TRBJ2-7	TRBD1	CASSAGTGHSYEQYF	TGTGCCAGCAGTGCCGGGACAGGGCACTCCTACGAGCAGTACTTC
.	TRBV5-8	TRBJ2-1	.	CASSLSRFSYNEQFF	TGTGCCAGCAGCTTGAGCCGATTCTCCTACAATGAGCAGTTCTTC
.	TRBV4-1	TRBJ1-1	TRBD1	CASSRDRGYETEAFF	TGCGCCAGCAGCCGTGACAGGGGATATGAAACTGAAGCTTTCTTT
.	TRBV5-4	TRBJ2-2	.	CASSLDGPNTGELFF	TGTGCCAGCAGCTTGGATGGACCGAACACCGGGGAGCTGTTTTTT
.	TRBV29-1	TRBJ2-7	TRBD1	CSVGLGQGQGFEQYF	TGCAGCGTTGGACTTGGACAGGGGCAAGGATTTGAGCAGTACTTC
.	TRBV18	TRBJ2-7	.	CASSPTRGGYEQYF	TGTGCCAGCTCACCCACCCGAGGGGGCTACGAGCAGTACTTC
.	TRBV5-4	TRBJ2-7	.	CASSFGQGLEQYF	TGTGCCAGCAGCTTCGGACAGGGACTAGAGCAGTACTTC
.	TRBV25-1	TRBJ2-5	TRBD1	CASRRGPQETQYF	TGTGCCAGCAGGAGGGGGCCCCAAGAGACCCAGTACTTC
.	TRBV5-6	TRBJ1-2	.	CASSRRVGGGYTF	TGTGCCAGCAGCCGCAGGGTAGGAGGGGGCTACACCTTC
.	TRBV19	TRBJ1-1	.	CASSMGGRGNTEAFF	TGTGCCAGTAGTATGGGGGGACGCGGCAACACTGAAGCTTTCTTT
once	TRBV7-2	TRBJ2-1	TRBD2	CASSLRGLALGDEQFF	TGTGCCAGCAGCTTAAGAGGACTAGCATTGGGCGATGAGCAGTTCTTC